These 32 T cell receptor beta chains came from one sample sequenced in a study of shared clonotypes between healthy human individuals. Method: immunoSEQ multiplex PCR; TCRdb's copy keeps in-frame clones and lacks some. The profile shows roughly 2.5 million clones, more than 80% of them singletons. Sequencing was carried out using naive CD4+ T cells sorted from blood. Subset here: CD45RA+ positively selected. All receptors derive from a man aged 18 to 35 in good health.

This rearrangement joins TRBV5-1 to TRBJ2-3, with 8 nucleotides matching TRBD2. The length of the CDR3 is 17 residues. V was pared by 2 bases and J by 1 base, with 9 bases of the junction left unmatched. Looked up from germline, CDR1 is SGHRS and CDR2 is YFSETQ. CDR3 bases: TGCGCCAGCAGCTTTAGCGGGGACACTAGGGGCACAGATACGCAGTATTTT. Translation: CASSFSGDTRGTDTQYF.

The V call is TRBV7-8, the J call TRBJ1-2; D possibly corresponds to TRBD1 (5 bases). The ends were cut back, 1 base at V and 4 bases at J, with 10 bases in the middle. The CDR3 has 14 amino acids. Per germline, CDR1 SGHVS and CDR2 FQNEAQ. CDR3 in DNA: TGTGCCAGCAGCTTAGAGGGGACCCTCTATGGCTACACCTTC. Its protein is CASSLEGTLYGYTF.

The rearrangement joins TRBV6-5 to TRBJ2-1; 12 bases map to TRBD1. Germline values: CDR1 MNHEY, CDR2 SVGAGI. CDR3 length: 15 residues. J lost 10 bases, V lost 5 bases, and 9 bases had no gene match. The CDR3 DNA is TGTGCCAGCAGTCCTCCGGGACAGGGGGCTGGGGAGCAGTTCTTC. This sequence encodes CASSPPGQGAGEQFF.

This chain links TRBV2 with TRBJ1-2, with a tentative D call TRBD1 (6 bases). This CDR3 spans 15 amino acids. Per germline, CDR1 SNHLY and CDR2 FYNNEI. With 5 bases removed from V and 0 bases from J, the gap between germline ends came to 13 bases. CDR3 sequence (DNA): TGTGCCAGCAGTTTCGCACAGGGAGCTAACTATGGCTACACCTTC. Its protein product is CASSFAQGANYGYTF.

The chain employs TRBV2 and TRBJ1-1, with D tentatively TRBD1 (6 bases). This CDR3 is 14 amino acids long. CDR1 is SNHLY, CDR2 FYNNEI, per germline. V gave up 4 bases and J gave up 2 bases, with 11 bases separating them. In DNA form, the CDR3 reads TGTGCCAGCAGTGCCGGCAGGGGAAACACTGAAGCTTTCTTT. This codes for CASSAGRGNTEAFF.

The rearrangement uses TRBV6-1 and TRBJ2-7; 9 positions match TRBD1. J gave up 7 bases and V 3 bases, and 7 bases lay outside the gene matches. The V gene's germline CDR1 is MNHNS and CDR2 SASEGT. CDR3 size: 14 residues. CDR3 nucleotide sequence: TGTGCCAGCAGTGAGACAGGGGGAGGTGGAGAGCAGTACTTC. Translated, it gives CASSETGGGGEQYF.

This chain connects TRBV28 to TRBJ2-4; 8 bases match TRBD1. Germline V lookup: CDR1 MDHEN, CDR2 SYDVKM. The CDR3 has 14 amino acids. Trimming removed 4 bases from V and 8 bases from J; junction bases left unmatched: 7. CDR3 bases: TGTGCCAGCAGTTCCCAGGGGGCGAGGGACATTCAGTACTTC. It specifies CASSSQGARDIQYF.

The chain is built from TRBV6-5 and TRBJ1-2; a weak D match, TRBD1 (6 bases). CDR1 is MNHEY and CDR2 is SVGAGI in the germline V gene. Trimming left V 6 bases short and J 3 bases short, with 11 bases between. This CDR3 has 13 residues. CDR3 nucleotides: TGTGCCAGCAGCCTGGACAGCCACTATGGCTACACCTTC. It specifies CASSLDSHYGYTF.

The chain combines TRBV5-1 with TRBJ1-4, with 9 bases aligning to TRBD1. The CDR3 sequence is 15 residues long. From germline, CDR1 is SGHRS and CDR2 YFSETQ. Germline trimming cut 3 bases from V and 0 bases from J; bases unmatched to any gene: 0. The CDR3 DNA sequence: TGCGCCAGCAGCTGGGACAGGGCAACTAATGAAAAACTGTTTTTT. Protein sequence: CASSWDRATNEKLFF.

This sequence joins TRBV7-2 and TRBJ2-6; D gene ambiguous. The V gene lost 5 bases and the J gene lost 0 bases, with 11 bases spanning the gap. Germline V gene lookup returns CDR1 SGHTA and CDR2 FQGNSA. The CDR3 spans 16 residues. CDR3 DNA sequence: TGTGCCAGCAGCGGCAGAGTATACTCTGGGGCCAACGTCCTGACTTTC. It codes for CASSGRVYSGANVLTF.

CDR3 nucleotide sequence: TGCAGTGCTAGAGAGGGGAGACCCCTCCACTTT. This sequence encodes CSAREGRPLHF. The genes are TRBV20-1 and TRBJ1-6, with D hard to call. The CDR3 extends over 11 amino acids. Trimming left V 0 bases short and J 12 bases short, with 6 bases between. Germline CDR1 and CDR2: DFQATT and SNEGSKA (reference sequence).

The sample holds one count of this clone. The chain uses TRBV11-2 and TRBJ2-3; 7 bases line up with TRBD2. Trimming cost V 5 bases and J 3 bases; bases outside gene matches: 8. The length of the CDR3 is 15 residues. Germline-derived CDR1 and CDR2 are SGHAT and FQNNGV. The CDR3 DNA reads as TGTGCCAGCAGCCCCCGCCCCGGGGGGACAGATACGCAGTATTTT. Its translation: CASSPRPGGTDTQYF.

The chain couples TRBV5-1 to TRBJ2-7; 15 bases match TRBD2. CDR1 is SGHRS and CDR2 is YFSETQ in the germline V gene. The junction had 7 bases not matched to a gene; V was cut back by 5 bases and J by 1 base. The CDR3 has 17 amino acids. CDR3 loop: CASSPGLAGGRSYEQYF. The CDR3 DNA reads as TGCGCCAGCAGTCCCGGACTAGCGGGGGGGCGGTCCTACGAGCAGTACTTC.

V usage is TRBV7-2 and J usage is TRBJ2-6; D is perhaps TRBD2 (6 bases). The length of the CDR3 is 17 residues. Germline assignment: CDR1 SGHTA and CDR2 FQGNSA. Trimming took 5 bases from V and 4 from J, leaving 18 bases between them. The CDR3: CASSDGPGVLGANVLTF. The CDR3, as DNA: TGTGCCAGCAGCGACGGACCGGGGGTACTCGGGGCCAACGTCCTGACTTTC.

V gene TRBV14 combines with J gene TRBJ2-7; 9 bases fit TRBD1. The V gene's germline CDR1 is SGHDN and CDR2 FVKESK. V gave up 3 bases and J gave up 4 bases; unmatched junction bases: 4. This CDR3 has 14 amino acids. For the CDR3, the DNA is TGTGCCAGCAGCCACCGGGACAGGGTTTACGAGCAGTACTTC. Its translation is CASSHRDRVYEQYF.

CDR3: CASIARGDQWVQPQHF. CDR3 DNA: TGTGCCAGCATCGCAAGGGGGGATCAATGGGTGCAGCCCCAGCATTTT. The chain couples TRBV6-6 to TRBJ1-5; a weak D match, TRBD1 (6 bases). CDR1 is MNHNY, CDR2 SVGAGI, per germline (reference sequence). V was trimmed by 7 bases and J by 7 bases, leaving 23 bases between them. CDR3 length equals 16 residues.

The chain couples TRBV12-5 to TRBJ2-2, with 12 bases aligning to TRBD2. Germline V gene lookup returns CDR1 LGHNT and CDR2 FRNRAP. After removal of 3 bases from V and 5 bases from J, the junction contained 4 bases not matched to a gene. The CDR3 extends over 16 amino acids. CDR3 sequence reads: CASGFRLAGETGELFF. CDR3 in DNA: TGTGCTAGTGGTTTTAGACTAGCGGGAGAGACCGGGGAGCTGTTTTTT.

The chain is built from TRBV27 and TRBJ2-7; 9 bases align to TRBD2. This CDR3 comprises 13 residues. J gave up 3 bases and V 8 bases, and 5 bases lay outside the gene matches. Germline V gene lookup returns CDR1 MNHEY and CDR2 SMNVEV (reference sequence). Written as DNA, the CDR3 is TGTGCCAGCCGCCCTAGCGGGATCTACGAGCAGTACTTC. Residues: CASRPSGIYEQYF.

CDR3 region: CASSIDPGQVYGYTF. The CDR3 DNA sequence: TGTGCCAGTAGTATAGATCCTGGACAGGTCTATGGCTACACCTTC. The V gene is TRBV19, the J gene TRBJ1-2, with 7 bases lining up with TRBD1. This CDR3 has 15 amino acids. V trimming: 0 bases; J trimming: 4 bases; junction bases outside the gene matches: 5. CDR1 is LNHDA and CDR2 is SQIVND in the germline V gene (reference sequence).

The V gene is TRBV30, the J gene TRBJ1-6; TRBD1 is a possible D gene (6 bases). Germline V CDR1 and CDR2: GTSNPN, SVGIG (reference sequence). The CDR3 contains 14 residues. Trimming cost V 5 bases and J 7 bases, with 15 bases left between them. The CDR3 region has the DNA TGTGCCTGGGAGGGGGAGTCGGGGAATTCACCCCTCCACTTT. It codes for CAWEGESGNSPLHF.

Concerning this clone itself: The same CDR3 arises from other DNA sequences in this sample as well. This chain connects TRBV5-6 to TRBJ1-5; D unresolved. Trimming left V 0 bases short and J 5 bases short, with 3 bases between. The V gene's germline CDR1 is SGHDT and CDR2 YYEEEE. The CDR3 is 12 residues long. Here the CDR3 reads CASSLADQPQHF. CDR3 nucleotide sequence: TGTGCCAGCAGCTTGGCTGATCAGCCCCAGCATTTT. The whole variable domain, filled in from reference TRBV5-6 and TRBJ1-5, reads DAGVTQSPTHLIKTRGQQVTLRCSPKSGHDTVSWYQQALGQGPQFIFQYYEEEERQRGNFPDRFSGHQFPNYSSELNVNALLLGDSALYLCASSLADQPQHFGDGTRLSIL.

The chain employs TRBV5-1 and TRBJ1-1; 9 bases line up with TRBD1. Losses at the gene ends were 7 bases for V and 5 bases for J; bases not matched to a gene: 9. The CDR3 contains 14 residues. Germline V gene lookup returns CDR1 SGHRS and CDR2 YFSETQ. The DNA for the CDR3 is TGCGCCAGCCGGACAGGGGCGGGGGTAACTGAAGCTTTCTTT. Translation gives CASRTGAGVTEAFF.

This chain joins TRBV7-3 and TRBJ2-3; no clear D gene. Trimming stripped 5 bases from V and 0 bases from J, with 9 bases between. CDR3 size: 14 residues. CDR1 is SGHTA and CDR2 is FQGTGA in the germline V gene. This chain's CDR3 is CASSPRRSTDTQYF. CDR3 in DNA: TGTGCCAGCAGCCCTCGCAGGAGCACAGATACGCAGTATTTT.

This sequence joins TRBV19 and TRBJ2-1, with TRBD1 matching over 8 bases. The V gene's germline CDR1 is LNHDA and CDR2 SQIVND (reference sequence). The CDR3 runs to 15 residues. V gave up 7 bases and J gave up 0 bases; unmatched junction bases: 5. DNA for the CDR3: TGTGCCAGTATCCAAACAGGGGGCTCCTACAATGAGCAGTTCTTC. Translated: CASIQTGGSYNEQFF.

The chain couples TRBV6-5 to TRBJ1-2, with unresolved D. The germline V gene has CDR1 MNHEY and CDR2 SVGAGI. V gave up 6 bases and J gave up 2 bases, with 7 bases separating them. The CDR3 length is 12 residues. This CDR3 is CASSPTNYGYTF. The CDR3 DNA sequence: TGTGCCAGCAGCCCGACGAACTATGGCTACACCTTC.

The genes are TRBV13 and TRBJ2-3; TRBD1 matches 7 bases. Germline lookup yields CDR1 PRHDT and CDR2 FYEKMQ (reference sequence). Germline trimming cut 4 bases from V and 4 bases from J; bases unmatched to any gene: 11. The CDR3 loop spans 16 amino acids. The CDR3 nucleotides are TGTGCCAGCAGCTCATCGACAGGGAAAAGGGCAGATACGCAGTATTTT. It encodes CASSSSTGKRADTQYF.

The chain uses TRBV18 and TRBJ1-1, with TRBD1 matching 7 bases. The germline gives CDR1 KGHSH, CDR2 LQKENI. The CDR3 covers 13 residues. With V trimmed by 1 base and J by 6 bases, 2 bases remained unmatched. The CDR3 DNA is TGTGCCAGCTCACCACAGCAGGGGGCTGAAGCTTTCTTT. As protein: CASSPQQGAEAFF.

Concerning this clone: Other DNA sequences in this sample translate to the same CDR3. The chain uses TRBV5-6 and TRBJ2-7; the match to TRBD1 covers 8 bases. Germline CDR1 SGHDT, CDR2 YYEEEE. CDR3 length: 15 residues. V trimming: 0 bases; J trimming: 1 base; junction bases outside the gene matches: 3. The CDR3 loop is CASSLGGTGSYEQYF. The CDR3 DNA sequence: TGTGCCAGCAGCTTGGGAGGGACAGGTTCCTACGAGCAGTACTTC.

The CDR3 nucleotides are TGTGCCAGCAGCAAACGCGGGACTAGCAGCACAGATACGCAGTATTTT. Its translation is CASSKRGTSSTDTQYF. The chain employs TRBV7-9 and TRBJ2-3; 9 bases are a match to TRBD2. Losses at the gene ends were 5 bases for V and 0 bases for J; bases not matched to a gene: 6. The germline gives CDR1 SEHNR, CDR2 FQNEAQ (reference sequence). This CDR3 has 16 amino acids. Supplemented by reference TRBV7-9 and TRBJ2-3, the full variable domain reads DTGVSQNPRHKITKRGQNVTFRCDPISEHNRLYWYRQTLGQGPEFLTYFQNEAQLEKSRLLSDRFSAERPKGSFSTLEIQRTEQGDSAMYLCASSKRGTSSTDTQYFGPGTRLTVL.

This clone occurred a few times. This sequence joins TRBV5-4 and TRBJ1-2; D may be TRBD1 (5 bases). Germline values: CDR1 SGHNT, CDR2 YYREEE (reference sequence). V shed 3 bases and J shed 4 bases, with 13 bases lying between them. CDR3 size: 14 residues. DNA of the CDR3: TGTGCCAGCAGCTCCTATTACGGGACCTATGGCTACACCTTC. This translates into CASSSYYGTYGYTF.

This chain uses TRBV7-2 with TRBJ1-4, with 7 bases fitting TRBD1. The germline V gene has CDR1 SGHTA and CDR2 FQGNSA. The CDR3 extends over 16 amino acids. V trimming: 1 base; J trimming: 4 bases; junction bases outside the gene matches: 6. This CDR3 reads CASSLGTGAHNEKLFF. The DNA for the CDR3 is TGTGCCAGCAGCTTAGGCACAGGGGCGCATAATGAAAAACTGTTTTTT. Full variable domain (missing parts from reference TRBV7-2 and TRBJ1-4): GAGVSQSPSNKVTEKGKDVELRCDPISGHTALYWYRQSLGQGLEFLIYFQGNSAPDKSGLPSDRFSAERTGGSVSTLTIQRTQQEDSAVYLCASSLGTGAHNEKLFFGSGTQLSVL.

This clone showed up just once. Other DNA sequences in this sample translate to the same CDR3. This CDR3 is CASSRGTAYEQYF. In DNA, the CDR3 is TGTGCCAGCAGTCGAGGGACAGCCTACGAGCAGTACTTC. V is TRBV6-5 and J is TRBJ2-7; 7 bases fit TRBD1. Germline V gene sequence: CDR1 MNHEY, CDR2 SVGAGI. The length of the CDR3 is 13 residues. Germline trimming cut 5 bases from V and 2 bases from J; bases unmatched to any gene: 3.